Listed here are 10 T cell receptor beta chains from one sample, sequenced in a study of shared clonotypes between healthy human individuals. Here immunoSEQ multiplex PCR was the method, and the copy in TCRdb shows in-frame clones only, minus some. Of a few hundred thousand clones detected, about 97% appear once; the ten largest clones hold 0.057%. Sequenced material: naive CD4+ T cells sorted from blood. Sample subset: CD45RA+ positively selected. These receptors were collected from a woman aged 25 to 45 in good health.

The chain joins TRBV29-1 to TRBJ2-7, with TRBD2 matching over 12 bases. The germline gives CDR1 SQVTM, CDR2 ANQGSEA. Unmatched junction bases numbered 10, after V lost 4 bases and J lost 6 bases. This CDR3 has 15 residues. CDR3 DNA sequence: TGCAGCGTTGGACAGAGACTAGCGGGAGAACGCGAGCAGTACTTC. This sequence encodes CSVGQRLAGEREQYF.

This chain joins TRBV5-1 and TRBJ2-5, with unresolved D. Germline V gene lookup returns CDR1 SGHRS and CDR2 YFSETQ. V was shortened by 1 base and J by 1 base, with 2 bases between the two germline ends. The CDR3 consists of 12 residues. CDR3 residues: CASSLFQETQYF. The CDR3 nucleotides read TGCGCCAGCAGCTTGTTCCAAGAGACCCAGTACTTC. Drawing the rest from reference TRBV5-1 and TRBJ2-5, the complete variable domain is KAGVTQTPRYLIKTRGQQVTLSCSPISGHRSVSWYQQTPGQGLQFLFEYFSETQRNKGNFPGRFSGRQFSNSRSEMNVSTLELGDSALYLCASSLFQETQYFGPGTRLLVL.

Notes on this clone: This same CDR3 is encoded by further DNA sequences in the sample. The chain is built from TRBV4-1 and TRBJ2-2, with 8 bases aligning to TRBD2. The ends lost 5 bases at V and 6 bases at J; junction bases unmatched: 29. CDR3 length: 22 amino acids. Looked up from germline, CDR1 is MGHRA and CDR2 is YSYEKL. CDR3 sequence (DNA): TGCGCCAGCAGCTCCCCGCCCCTCTCACAGCGGGAGACCGGATTTGGTGCCGGGGAGCTGTTTTTT. Its translation: CASSSPPLSQRETGFGAGELFF.

The V gene is TRBV5-4, the J gene TRBJ2-6; TRBD1 is a possible D gene (5 bases). CDR1 and CDR2 from the germline V gene are SGHNT and YYREEE (reference sequence). CDR3 length: 15 amino acids. Trimming took off 2 bases at V and 4 bases at J, with 10 bases between the two ends. The CDR3 here is CASSFWGSGANVLTF. The CDR3 region has the DNA TGTGCCAGCAGCTTTTGGGGCTCCGGGGCCAACGTCCTGACTTTC.

The chain joins TRBV7-2 to TRBJ1-4; the match to TRBD1 covers 9 bases. V was pared by 6 bases and J by 7 bases, with 6 bases of the junction left unmatched. The CDR3 runs to 14 residues. From germline, CDR1 is SGHTA and CDR2 FQGNSA. The CDR3 is CASSTGGVGEKLFF. The CDR3 DNA reads as TGTGCCAGCAGTACAGGGGGCGTAGGTGAAAAACTGTTTTTT.

V usage is TRBV4-2 and J usage is TRBJ2-1; TRBD2 matches 8 bases. This CDR3 region has 16 residues. Germline CDR1 and CDR2: LGHNA and YNFKEQ. The V and J ends lost 4 bases and 1 base, in that order; junction bases with no gene match: 6. CDR3 coding DNA: TGTGCCAGCAGCCCAAAAGCGGGAGTGTCCTACAATGAGCAGTTCTTC. As protein: CASSPKAGVSYNEQFF.

This clone is a singleton in its sample. The chain employs TRBV28 and TRBJ2-7; D not resolved. The CDR3 spans 13 residues. V gave up 3 bases and J gave up 2 bases, with 8 bases separating them. Germline CDR1 is MDHEN and CDR2 is SYDVKM. CDR3 DNA sequence: TGTGCCAGCAGTTTGGAAGGCCCCTACGAGCAGTACTTC. It encodes CASSLEGPYEQYF.

The gene calls are TRBV7-2 and TRBJ2-2; weak D call: TRBD1 (7 bases). The V end lost 1 base, the J end lost 0 bases, and 18 bases lay between the germline ends. Germline V gives CDR1 SGHTA, CDR2 FQGNSA. This CDR3 has 19 amino acids. DNA of the CDR3: TGTGCCAGCAGCTTAGGGGGGGAAAGACAGGGACCGAACACCGGGGAGCTGTTTTTT. Protein: CASSLGGERQGPNTGELFF.

This sequence joins TRBV27 and TRBJ2-1; tentative D call: TRBD2 (6 bases). Germline V gives CDR1 MNHEY, CDR2 SMNVEV (reference sequence). The CDR3 sequence is 15 residues long. V lost 6 bases and J 8 bases, leaving 20 bases between the germline ends. CDR3 sequence reads: CASRPWTTDGHEQFF. The DNA of the CDR3 is TGTGCCAGCAGACCCTGGACTACCGATGGGCATGAGCAGTTCTTC.

J is TRBJ2-3 and V is TRBV11-3; 12 positions agree with TRBD1. The trim removed 5 bases at V and 2 bases at J, leaving 5 bases unmatched. The CDR3 sequence is 16 residues long. The germline CDR1 and CDR2 sequences are SGHNT and YENEEA. The CDR3 bases are TGTGCCAGCAGCCTGGGACAGGGGGCATCCACAGATACGCAGTATTTT. Translation: CASSLGQGASTDTQYF. The full variable domain, its missing parts supplied by reference TRBV11-3 and TRBJ2-3, is EAGVVQSPRYKIIEKKQPVAFWCNPISGHNTLYWYLQNLGQGPELLIRYENEEAVDDSQLPKDRFSAERLKGVDSTLKIQPAELGDSAVYLCASSLGQGASTDTQYFGPGTRLTVL.